What follows are 10 T cell receptor beta chains derived from one specimen sequenced in a study of blood T cell repertoires in COVID-19. This table comes from immunoSEQ multiplex PCR, and its TCRdb copy is limited to in-frame clones, with some not included. The repertoire includes about 360,000 clones, around 87% of them detected once, and around 1.9% sits in the top ten. Sequences were obtained from PBMCs or T cells enriched from blood (not recorded which). Receptors were obtained from a middle-aged man in a cohort exposed to, infected with or recovered from COVID-19 (not recorded which).

This chain joins TRBV19 and TRBJ2-4; 12 bases fit TRBD2. The V gene's germline CDR1 is LNHDA and CDR2 SQIVND (reference sequence). The CDR3 runs 15 residues. V shed 3 bases, J shed 8 bases, and the junction held 5 bases outside the gene matches. The DNA for the CDR3 is TGTGCCAGTAGTATGACTAGCGGGAGAGTGTACATTCAGTACTTC. Residues: CASSMTSGRVYIQYF.

This clone was observed a few times. V and J are TRBV30 and TRBJ1-2; 8 bases line up with TRBD1. J was trimmed by 4 bases and V by 2 bases; bases with no gene match: 6. The CDR3 loop spans 14 amino acids. Germline V CDR1 and CDR2: GTSNPN, SVGIG (reference sequence). DNA for the CDR3: TGTGCCTGGAGTAAGGGACAGGCGGGCTATGGCTACACCTTC. The encoded protein is CAWSKGQAGYGYTF.

The chain has TRBV7-2 and TRBJ2-3; 10 bases are a match to TRBD2. This CDR3 region has 14 residues. Germline V gene data show CDR1 as SGHTA and CDR2 as FQGNSA. V gave up 5 bases and J gave up 2 bases; unmatched junction bases: 1. The CDR3 loop is CASSTSGNTDTQYF. The CDR3 coding sequence is TGTGCCAGCAGCACTAGCGGGAACACAGATACGCAGTATTTT.

V usage is TRBV11-2 and J usage is TRBJ2-3; a possible D gene is TRBD1 (5 bases). V lost 3 bases to trimming and J lost 2 bases, with 12 bases between them. Germline V CDR1 and CDR2: SGHAT, FQNNGV. The length of the CDR3 is 15 residues. The CDR3 DNA sequence: TGTGCCAGCAGCTTCTTAGGACATACCACAGATACGCAGTATTTT. Protein: CASSFLGHTTDTQYF.

The gene calls are TRBV27 and TRBJ2-7; 8 nucleotides align to TRBD1. CDR1 is MNHEY, CDR2 SMNVEV, per germline (reference sequence). This CDR3 region has 13 residues. With V trimmed by 6 bases and J by 1 base, 2 bases remained unmatched. CDR3 bases: TGTGCCAGCAGAAGGACAGGGTCCTACGAGCAGTACTTC. The encoded protein is CASRRTGSYEQYF.

Here the CDR3 DNA reads TGTGCCAGCAGCTTAACGGGACTAGCGGATCTCAATGAGCAGTTCTTC. Translation gives CASSLTGLADLNEQFF. The chain has TRBV11-2 and TRBJ2-1, with 11 bases identical to TRBD2. This CDR3 is built from 16 residues. Germline CDR1 is SGHAT and CDR2 is FQNNGV. After removal of 2 bases from V and 6 bases from J, the junction contained 6 bases not matched to a gene.

The V gene is TRBV5-1, the J gene TRBJ1-2; D call uncertain. The CDR3 consists of 18 residues. V was shortened by 0 bases and J by 3 bases, with 21 bases between the two germline ends. The germline V gene encodes CDR1 SGHRS and CDR2 YFSETQ. Written as DNA, the CDR3 is TGCGCCAGCAGCTTGGCCTCCGGCAGGAGGTTGGCGCACTATGGCTACACCTTC. Its protein product is CASSLASGRRLAHYGYTF.

The chain uses TRBV18 and TRBJ2-3, with D possibly being TRBD1 (5 bases). The germline gives CDR1 KGHSH, CDR2 LQKENI. V lost 4 bases to trimming and J lost 0 bases, with 14 bases between them. The CDR3 totals 16 residues. The CDR3 nucleotides read TGTGCCAGCTCACTGCAGCGCACAGGTAGCACAGATACGCAGTATTTT. Protein: CASSLQRTGSTDTQYF. The variable domain in full, completed from reference TRBV18 and TRBJ2-3, reads NAGVMQNPRHLVRRRGQEARLRCSPMKGHSHVYWYRQLPEEGLKFMVYLQKENIIDESGMPKERFSAEFPKEGPSILRIQQVVRGDSAAYFCASSLQRTGSTDTQYFGPGTRLTVL.

The J gene is TRBJ2-7, the V gene TRBV28, with 12 bases matching TRBD2. The CDR3 spans 18 residues. Germline V gene sequence: CDR1 MDHEN, CDR2 SYDVKM. The V segment lost 5 bases and the J segment 1 base; nucleotides outside the gene matches: 12. The CDR3 is CASSPKLGLAGWSYEQYF. DNA of the CDR3: TGTGCCAGCAGTCCTAAACTAGGACTAGCGGGATGGTCCTACGAGCAGTACTTC.

The J gene is TRBJ1-4, the V gene TRBV7-8, with 8 nucleotides matching TRBD1. Trimming took 5 bases from V and 3 from J; bases not matched to a gene: 11. The germline V gene has CDR1 SGHVS and CDR2 FQNEAQ. The CDR3 length is 17 residues. This CDR3 is CASSPRTGRNANEKLFF. Here the CDR3 DNA reads TGTGCCAGCAGCCCCCGGACAGGGCGGAATGCTAATGAAAAACTGTTTTTT.